This T cell receptor beta chain was captured by sequencing in a study of shared clonotypes between healthy human individuals. Between the trimmed V and J ends, which lost 0 bases and 1 base, there was a span of 10 bases. The CDR3 spans 15 residues. The V gene's germline CDR1 is SGHNT and CDR2 YYREEE (reference sequence). Sequencing used immunoSEQ multiplex PCR; TCRdb keeps in-frame clones, though not all of them. The profile shows fewer than 100,000 clones, roughly two thirds of them singletons. This TCR was recovered from a man aged 30-40 years in good health. The sample comprised memory CD8+ T cells sorted from blood. Subset: CD45RO+ cells pooled with CCR7-negative TemRA cells. The chain employs TRBV5-4 and TRBJ1-1; TRBD1 might be the D (6 bases). DNA of the CDR3: TGTGCCAGCAGCTTGGTCAGGGGCTCGAACACTGAAGCTTTCTTT. Translating it yields CASSLVRGSNTEAFF.